This paragraph covers one T cell receptor (beta chain) sequence. No antigen is known for it. Looked up from germline, CDR1 is PRHDT and CDR2 is FYEKMQ (reference sequence). J gave up 6 bases and V 4 bases, and 6 bases lay outside the gene matches. The CDR3 length is 16 residues. Exclusion criteria comprised uncontrolled infection, other autoimmune disease, pregnancy or lactation. Clinical symptoms, serum thyroxine and TRAb, thyroid ultrasound and orbital computed tomography were used for the diagnoses. The authors obtained PBMCs from about 9.5 ml of fresh peripheral blood. The sample comes from a study of T cells in Graves' hyperthyroidism and ophthalmopathy. Study-wide findings and caveats: Blood shared most expanded thyroid clonotypes above 0.001.

RNA transcripts gave rise to amplified TCR beta CDR3 regions. The TCR CDR3 was amplified in a first-round RT-PCR using the HTBI primer set. TCRdb re-analysed the multiplex PCR reads in MiXCR, keeping a single row per CDR3 protein. The table has hundreds of thousands of distinct CDR3 sequences, around 15% seen once. The receptor comes from a woman in her thirties or forties with Graves' hyperthyroidism. The sequencing sample was made of blood. The V gene is TRBV13, the J gene TRBJ2-3; 14 nucleotides match TRBD2. The CDR3 region is CASSSGTSGRRDTQYF. The DNA of the CDR3 is TGTGCCAGCAGCTCCGGGACTAGCGGGAGACGTGATACGCAGTATTTT.